This T cell receptor beta chain derives from a study of blood T cell repertoires in COVID-19. Study background: Acute-phase and convalescent COVID-19 samples originated in the United States, Italy and Spain. Nucleic acid was either cDNA or gDNA, and it came from T cells, B-cell-depleted T cells, or PBMCs.

TCRdb's copy holds only in-frame clones and misses some; the assay was immunoSEQ multiplex PCR. The sample includes roughly 34,000 clones, around 88% seen only once; the top ten take almost 5%. Germline CDR1 and CDR2: LGHNA and YNFKEQ. CDR3 size: 15 residues. Trimming took 0 bases from V and 3 from J, leaving 11 bases between them. The source of this sequence is a woman aged 65 to 85 with active COVID-19. The chain links TRBV4-2 to TRBJ1-1; D is uncertain. The sample taken for sequencing was peripheral blood. CDR3 region: CASSQEGRGYTEAFF. CDR3 nucleotide sequence: TGTGCCAGCAGCCAAGAAGGCCGGGGTTACACTGAAGCTTTCTTT.